This T cell receptor beta chain was sequenced in a study of T cell clonality in common variable immunodeficiency. Study-wide findings and caveats: CVID subjects had higher TCRbeta clonality than healthy controls, most marked in about a third.

TCRdb's copy holds only in-frame clones and misses some; the assay was immunoSEQ multiplex PCR. The specimen has roughly 50,000 clones, none found just once. Heparinized whole blood, roughly 5 to 8 ml, came from each donor. V lost 1 base to trimming and J lost 4 bases, with 7 bases between them. This CDR3 region has 12 residues. Per germline, CDR1 GTSNPN and CDR2 SVGIG (reference sequence). There are many counts of this clone. Its antigen is as yet unknown. The sequenced fragment ends 3 residues before the CDR3 boundary, so the rest is inferred from the germline J gene. The genes are TRBV30 and TRBJ1-2, with D perhaps matching TRBD1 (5 bases). This TCR was sampled from a person between 18 and 69 years old in good health. Sequencing was done on a sample of peripheral blood mononuclear cells. The sequenced part of the CDR3 DNA is TGTGCCTGGAGTGACGACAGCTATGGC. Protein product: CAWSDDSYG. The entire CDR3 is CAWSDDSYGYTF. Together with reference TRBV30 and TRBJ1-2, the CDR3 gives the full variable domain: SQTIHQWPATLVQPVGSPLSLECTVEGTSNPNLYWYRQAAGRGLQLLFYSVGIGQISSEVPQNLSASRPQDRQFILSSKKLLLSDSGFYLCAWSDDSYGYTFGSGTRLTVV.